These 11 T cell receptor beta chains originate from one sample sequenced in a study of beta chain features in type 1 diabetes. Regarding the study as a whole: TCRB CDR3s were moderately but significantly shorter in Type 1 diabetes patients in all four CD4+ subsets.

Their recognized antigens are unknown. All of the isolated RNA was reverse transcribed, so expressed TCRB transcripts were sequenced. Some clones are missing from TCRdb's copy, which holds only in-frame ones; the method was immunoSEQ multiplex PCR. The table lists approximately 260,000 clones, about a fifth of them singletons, with around 0.03% in the top ten. Source material: naive CD4+ T cells from blood. All receptors come from a woman in her forties with type 1 diabetes.

The chain uses TRBV29-1 and TRBJ2-1; no clear D. Germline CDR1 reads SQVTM; CDR2 reads ANQGSEA. This CDR3 spans 16 amino acids. V shed 6 bases and J shed 0 bases, with 18 bases lying between them. As DNA, the CDR3 is TGCAGCGTGCTCCATTTGGCGGCAAACTCCTACAATGAGCAGTTCTTC. Its translation: CSVLHLAANSYNEQFF.

This chain uses TRBV29-1 with TRBJ2-5, with 10 positions matching TRBD1. The trim removed 8 bases at V and 1 base at J, leaving 22 bases unmatched. This CDR3 region has 19 residues. Germline loops: CDR1 SQVTM, CDR2 ANQGSEA. CDR3 coding DNA: TGCAGCATCCCTTGGGGGGGACAGGGGCGACCGGGGCCCCAAGAGACCCAGTACTTC. Its protein is CSIPWGGQGRPGPQETQYF.

The chain links TRBV5-6 to TRBJ2-3; a weak D match, TRBD1 (6 bases). The CDR3 runs to 16 residues. V was trimmed by 5 bases and J by 4 bases, leaving 20 bases between them. Germline loops: CDR1 SGHDT, CDR2 YYEEEE. The CDR3 reads CASRGLGRGSADTQYF. CDR3 nucleotide sequence: TGTGCCAGCAGGGGCTTGGGCAGGGGATCGGCAGATACGCAGTATTTT. The whole variable domain, remainder taken from reference TRBV5-6 and TRBJ2-3, is DAGVTQSPTHLIKTRGQQVTLRCSPKSGHDTVSWYQQALGQGPQFIFQYYEEEERQRGNFPDRFSGHQFPNYSSELNVNALLLGDSALYLCASRGLGRGSADTQYFGPGTRLTVL.

The chain couples TRBV29-1 to TRBJ2-1; tentative D call: TRBD2 (6 bases). Germline CDR1 SQVTM, CDR2 ANQGSEA. V lost 6 bases and J 2 bases, leaving 17 bases between the germline ends. The CDR3 runs 15 residues. CDR3 sequence: CSVHGGSSTYNEQFF. In DNA, the CDR3 is TGCAGCGTCCATGGGGGGTCGAGCACCTACAATGAGCAGTTCTTC.

There are a few counts of this clone. This chain links TRBV5-1 with TRBJ2-3; 9 positions agree with TRBD2. The CDR3 sequence is 14 residues long. CDR1 is SGHRS and CDR2 is YFSETQ in the germline V gene. V was pared by 10 bases and J by 1 base, with 7 bases of the junction left unmatched. The CDR3 region has the DNA TGCGCCGGTAGCGGGGGCCGCGGCACAGATACGCAGTATTTT. It translates to CAGSGGRGTDTQYF.

The rearrangement uses TRBV4-3 and TRBJ2-1, with 7 bases identical to TRBD2. CDR1 and CDR2 (germline): LGHNA, YSLEER. The V gene end was trimmed by 6 bases and the J gene end by 1 base; junction bases not matched to a gene: 9. This CDR3 has 16 residues. The CDR3 reads CASSTTFGGSYNEQFF. DNA of the CDR3: TGCGCCAGCAGTACCACATTCGGGGGGTCCTACAATGAGCAGTTCTTC.

This clone turned up a few times. The chain links TRBV7-9 to TRBJ2-1, with D uncertain. Germline V CDR1 and CDR2: SEHNR, FQNEAQ (reference sequence). There are 10 residues in the CDR3. V lost 6 bases and J 9 bases, leaving 6 bases between the germline ends. CDR3 in DNA: TGTGCCAGCAGTCCCGTTGAGCAGTTCTTC. Protein: CASSPVEQFF. Looking up the rest from reference TRBV7-9 and TRBJ2-1 gives the full variable domain: DTGVSQNPRHKITKRGQNVTFRCDPISEHNRLYWYRQTLGQGPEFLTYFQNEAQLEKSRLLSDRFSAERPKGSFSTLEIQRTEQGDSAMYLCASSPVEQFFGPGTRLTVL.

V gene TRBV9 combines with J gene TRBJ2-1; D perhaps matches TRBD2 (6 bases). Germline loops: CDR1 SGDLS, CDR2 YYNGEE. The V end was cut by 0 bases, the J end by 0 bases, with 10 bases between. This CDR3 region has 16 residues. The CDR3 here is CASSVGRTTSYNEQFF. The CDR3 DNA is TGTGCCAGCAGCGTAGGGAGGACTACCTCCTACAATGAGCAGTTCTTC.

The genes are TRBV4-3 and TRBJ2-5; 7 nucleotides line up with TRBD1. This CDR3 has 13 amino acids. The V segment lost 4 bases and the J segment 5 bases; nucleotides outside the gene matches: 4. Germline V gene lookup returns CDR1 LGHNA and CDR2 YSLEER. The CDR3 region is CASSRQGDETQYF. In DNA, the CDR3 is TGCGCCAGCAGCCGCCAGGGGGATGAGACCCAGTACTTC.

This clone was seen more than once but under ten times. The chain recombines TRBV7-3 with TRBJ2-1, with D possibly matching TRBD1 (6 bases). The CDR3 extends over 14 amino acids. Between the trimmed V and J ends, which lost 4 bases and 6 bases, there was a span of 13 bases. Germline V gene data show CDR1 as SGHTA and CDR2 as FQGTGA. This chain's CDR3 is CASSSTGISNEQFF. The CDR3 DNA reads as TGTGCCAGCAGCTCCACAGGGATCAGCAATGAGCAGTTCTTC.

V and J are TRBV30 and TRBJ2-3; 7 bases agree with TRBD2. The CDR3 is 15 residues long. With V trimmed by 3 bases and J by 6 bases, 12 bases remained unmatched. Germline CDR1 and CDR2: GTSNPN and SVGIG (reference sequence). As DNA, the CDR3 is TGTGCCTGGAGAAGATTTAGCGGGTTAAAGGATACGCAGTATTTT. This encodes CAWRRFSGLKDTQYF.